This TCR beta chain was recovered during a study of blood T cell repertoires in COVID-19. Assay used: immunoSEQ multiplex PCR; TCRdb lists only in-frame clones, some missing. This table holds 250,000 or so clones, around 81% found once. The cohort comprised adults aged about 18 to 90 years residing in about 25 US areas. Resolution of symptoms, clearance, or two negative PCRs was present in recovered Cohort 3 donors. The V segment lost 7 bases and the J segment 2 bases; nucleotides outside the gene matches: 4. In germline, CDR1 is MNHEY, CDR2 SVGAGI. The CDR3 length is 14 residues. This rearrangement joins TRBV6-5 to TRBJ2-2, with 7 bases aligning to TRBD1. Sample: PBMCs or T cells enriched from blood (not recorded which). This receptor was identified in a man in his fifties who had recovered from COVID-19. CDR3 residues: CASTGQTNTGELFF. CDR3 in DNA: TGTGCCAGCACGGGACAGACTAACACCGGGGAGCTGTTTTTT.